A selection of T cell receptor beta chains follows, all from one sample in a study of cytomegalovirus exposure and HLA in healthy donors. TCRdb keeps only in-frame clones here, not all; method: immunoSEQ multiplex PCR. The profile shows over 200,000 clones, around 78% of them singletons. Sequencing input: PBMCs. The receptors stem from a woman aged 18-35 years in good health and CMV-seronegative. Each CDR3 is given with its conserved first and last residue. A D gene is named only where the DNA matches it firmly. Part of the rows lack a size; the others show once, few, many or a class for expanded clones.

>.|TRBJ1-6|.|TRBV2
CASSTEYSPLHF
TGTGCCAGCAGCACCGAATATTCACCCCTCCACTTT
>.|TRBJ2-2|.|TRBV18
CASSPQLRNSNTGELFF
TGTGCCAGCTCACCACAGCTGAGAAACTCGAACACCGGGGAGCTGTTTTTT
>.|TRBJ2-3|.|TRBV4-1
CASSQLHPFASTDTQYF
TGCGCCAGCAGCCAACTTCACCCTTTCGCTAGCACAGATACGCAGTATTTT
>few|TRBJ2-7|.|TRBV28
CASSGDLTGQYF
TGTGCCAGCAGCGGAGACTTAACGGGGCAGTACTTC
>.|TRBJ2-1|TRBD1|TRBV16
CASSQVTGKGNEQFF
TGTGCCAGCAGCCAAGTGACAGGGAAAGGCAATGAGCAGTTCTTC
>.|TRBJ2-2|TRBD1|TRBV6-5
CASTRGLRRTGELFF
TGTGCCAGCACTAGGGGGCTCCGGCGGACCGGGGAGCTGTTTTTT
>.|TRBJ2-3|TRBD2|TRBV28
CASSVVASGSRGTDTQYF
TGTGCCAGCAGCGTCGTCGCTAGCGGGAGCAGGGGCACAGATACGCAGTATTTT
>.|TRBJ2-7|.|TRBV2
CASRPGEQYF
TGTGCCAGCAGGCCCGGCGAGCAGTACTTC
>many|TRBJ2-7|.|TRBV2
CASRATDISYEQYF
TGTGCCAGCAGGGCCACGGACATCTCCTACGAGCAGTACTTC
>.|TRBJ1-3|TRBD1|TRBV18
CASSPRQGSGNTIYF
TGTGCCAGCTCACCTAGACAGGGGTCTGGAAACACCATATATTTT
>.|TRBJ2-7|TRBD1|TRBV28
CASSLNGLGTGGYEQYF
TGTGCCAGCAGTTTAAATGGTTTGGGGACAGGGGGCTACGAGCAGTACTTC
>.|TRBJ2-5|.|TRBV10-2
CASSGAEETQYF
TGCGCCAGCAGCGGGGCCGAAGAGACCCAGTACTTC
>.|TRBJ2-5|.|TRBV28
CASSLLRGQETQYF
TGTGCCAGCAGTTTACTCCGGGGCCAAGAGACCCAGTACTTC
>.|TRBJ2-1|.|TRBV2
CASVPGGALYNEQFF
TGTGCCAGCGTTCCAGGCGGGGCTCTTTACAATGAGCAGTTCTTC
>.|TRBJ2-1|TRBD2|TRBV6-1
CASSVEWTSGGVYEQFF
TGTGCCAGCAGTGTAGAGTGGACTAGCGGGGGAGTCTATGAGCAGTTCTTC
>.|TRBJ2-3|.|TRBV30
CAWGFYADTQYF
TGTGCCTGGGGCTTCTACGCAGATACGCAGTATTTT
>.|TRBJ1-2|.|TRBV7-2
CASSPAAGYGYTF
TGTGCCAGCAGCCCAGCTGCGGGCTATGGCTACACCTTC
>.|TRBJ1-4|TRBD1|TRBV5-1
CASSAGTGPNEKLFF
TGCGCCAGCAGCGCGGGGACAGGGCCGAATGAAAAACTGTTTTTT